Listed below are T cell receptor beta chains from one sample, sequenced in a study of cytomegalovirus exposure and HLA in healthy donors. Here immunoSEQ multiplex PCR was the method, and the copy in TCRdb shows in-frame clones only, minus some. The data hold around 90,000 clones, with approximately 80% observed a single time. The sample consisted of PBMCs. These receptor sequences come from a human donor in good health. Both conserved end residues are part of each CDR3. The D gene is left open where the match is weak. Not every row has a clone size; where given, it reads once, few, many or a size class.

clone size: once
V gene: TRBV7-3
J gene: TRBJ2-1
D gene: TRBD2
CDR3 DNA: TGTGCCAGCAGCTTAAGGGCACTAGCGGGGGGGACCAATGAGCAGTTCTTC
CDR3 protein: CASSLRALAGGTNEQFF

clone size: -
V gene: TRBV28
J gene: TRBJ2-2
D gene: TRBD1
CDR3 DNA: TGTGCCAGCAGAAGGACAGGGGACACCGGGGAGCTGTTTTTT
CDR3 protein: CASRRTGDTGELFF

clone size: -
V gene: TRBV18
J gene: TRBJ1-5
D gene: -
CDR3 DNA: TGTGCCAGCTCACCCGCCGAGCTCTATAGCAATCAGCCCCAGCATTTT
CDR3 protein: CASSPAELYSNQPQHF

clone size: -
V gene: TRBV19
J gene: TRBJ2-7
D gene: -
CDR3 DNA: TGTGCCAGTAGTATAGGGCAGGGATCCTACGAGCAGTACTTC
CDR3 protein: CASSIGQGSYEQYF

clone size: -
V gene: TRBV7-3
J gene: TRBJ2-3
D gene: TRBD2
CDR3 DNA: TGTGCCAGCAGCCTGGGGACTAGCGGGGTCACAGATACGCAGTATTTT
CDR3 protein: CASSLGTSGVTDTQYF

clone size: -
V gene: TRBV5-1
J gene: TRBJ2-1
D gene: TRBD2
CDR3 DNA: TGCGCCAGCAGCTTGGCCTCGGGACTAGCCTACAATGAGCAGTTCTTC
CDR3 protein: CASSLASGLAYNEQFF

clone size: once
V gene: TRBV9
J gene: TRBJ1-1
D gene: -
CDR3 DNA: TGTGCCAGCAGCGCCGCGGGGGTCAACACTGAAGCTTTCTTT
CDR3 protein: CASSAAGVNTEAFF

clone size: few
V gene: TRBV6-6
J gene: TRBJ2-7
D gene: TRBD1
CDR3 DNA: TGTGCCAGCAGTCCCGGACAGGGGGCGACCTACGAGCAGTACTTC
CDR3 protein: CASSPGQGATYEQYF

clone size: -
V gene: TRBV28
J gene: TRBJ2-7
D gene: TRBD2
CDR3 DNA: TGTGCCAGCAGTGTCGGGCGGGAGGTACTGGACGAGCAGTACTTC
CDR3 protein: CASSVGREVLDEQYF

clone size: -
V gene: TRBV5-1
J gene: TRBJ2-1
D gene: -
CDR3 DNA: TGCGCCAGCAGCTTGAACCGGTACAATGAGCAGTTCTTC
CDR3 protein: CASSLNRYNEQFF

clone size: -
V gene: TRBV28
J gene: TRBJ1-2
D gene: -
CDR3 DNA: TGTGCCAGCAGCCCAATCTCCCTCAGGGGCCCGGATGGCTACACCTTC
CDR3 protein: CASSPISLRGPDGYTF

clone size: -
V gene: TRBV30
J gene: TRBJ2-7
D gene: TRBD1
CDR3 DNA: TGTGCCTCCGACCGGGACAGGGGCTACGAGCAGTACTTC
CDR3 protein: CASDRDRGYEQYF

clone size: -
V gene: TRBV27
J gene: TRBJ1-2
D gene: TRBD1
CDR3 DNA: TGTGCCAGCAGTTTATCGAGGGGACAGGGGCCGAACTATGGCTACACCTTC
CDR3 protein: CASSLSRGQGPNYGYTF

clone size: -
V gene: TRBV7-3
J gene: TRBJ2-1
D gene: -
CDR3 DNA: TGTGCCAGCGGAGCAGGGACGACAGGGCAGTTCTTC
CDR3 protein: CASGAGTTGQFF

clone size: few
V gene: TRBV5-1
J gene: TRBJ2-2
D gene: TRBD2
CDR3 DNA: TGCGCCAGCAGCGGACGGGGGGACACCGGGGAGCTGTTTTTT
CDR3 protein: CASSGRGDTGELFF

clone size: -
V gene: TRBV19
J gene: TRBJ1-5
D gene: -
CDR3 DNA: TGTGCCAGTAGTACGGAGGGTTATCAGCCCCAGCATTTT
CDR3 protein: CASSTEGYQPQHF

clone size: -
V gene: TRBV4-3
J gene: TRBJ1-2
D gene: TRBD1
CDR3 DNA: TGCGCCAGCAGCCAACGGCCAGGGGGCAAGGATGGCTACACCTTC
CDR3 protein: CASSQRPGGKDGYTF

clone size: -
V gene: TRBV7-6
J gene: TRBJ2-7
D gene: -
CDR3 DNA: TGTGCCAGCAGCTTAGCGGGGGGAAACGAGCAGTACTTC
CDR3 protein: CASSLAGGNEQYF

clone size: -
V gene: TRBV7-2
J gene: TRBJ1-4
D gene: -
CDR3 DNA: TGTGCCAGCAGCTTAGCGAGCACAGATAATGAAAAACTGTTTTTT
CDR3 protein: CASSLASTDNEKLFF

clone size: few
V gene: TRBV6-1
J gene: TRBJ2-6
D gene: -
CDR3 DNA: TGTGCCAGCAGTGAACAGAGCGGAGCCTCTGGGGCCAACGTCCTGACTTTC
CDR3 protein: CASSEQSGASGANVLTF

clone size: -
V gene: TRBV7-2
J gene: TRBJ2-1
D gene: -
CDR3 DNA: TGTGCCAGCAGCTCCCGACAGCTATCCTACAATGAGCAGTTCTTC
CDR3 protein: CASSSRQLSYNEQFF

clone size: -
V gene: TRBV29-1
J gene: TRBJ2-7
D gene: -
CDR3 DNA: TGCAGCGCCGCGACCTCCAGGAATCCCTACGAGCAGTACTTC
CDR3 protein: CSAATSRNPYEQYF

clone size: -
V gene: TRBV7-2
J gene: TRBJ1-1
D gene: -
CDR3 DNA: TGTGCCAGCAGCTTAGGGCTGGACACGAACACTGAAGCTTTCTTT
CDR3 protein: CASSLGLDTNTEAFF

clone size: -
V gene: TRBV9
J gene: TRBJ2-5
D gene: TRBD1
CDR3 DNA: TGTGCCAGCAGCCTCCCTAGGACAGGGGGGGGAGAGACCCAGTACTTC
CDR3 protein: CASSLPRTGGGETQYF

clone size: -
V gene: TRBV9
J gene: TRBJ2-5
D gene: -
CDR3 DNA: TGTGCCAGCGGACAGGAGACCCAGTACTTC
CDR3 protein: CASGQETQYF

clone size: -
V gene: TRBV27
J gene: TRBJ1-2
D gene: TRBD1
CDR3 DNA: TGTGCCAGCAGTCCAATGAGGACAGGGCGCTACTATGGCTACACCTTC
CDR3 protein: CASSPMRTGRYYGYTF

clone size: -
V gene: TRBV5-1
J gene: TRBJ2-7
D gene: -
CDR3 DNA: TGCGCCAGCAGCTTGGATTCTAGCCGCTCCTACGAGCAGTACTTC
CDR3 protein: CASSLDSSRSYEQYF

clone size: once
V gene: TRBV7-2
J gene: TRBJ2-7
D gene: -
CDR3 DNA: TGTGCCAGCAGCTTCGGTTCCTCCGGGAACAACTACTACGAGCAGTACTTC
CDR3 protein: CASSFGSSGNNYYEQYF

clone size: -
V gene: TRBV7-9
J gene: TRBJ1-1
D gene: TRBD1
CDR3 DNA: TGTGCCAGCAGCCGACAGGGGCTGAACACTGAAGCTTTCTTT
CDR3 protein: CASSRQGLNTEAFF

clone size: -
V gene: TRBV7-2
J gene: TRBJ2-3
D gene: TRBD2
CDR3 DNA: TGTGCCAGCAGCCACTCTAGCGGGGTAGGAGGCACAGATACGCAGTATTTT
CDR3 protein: CASSHSSGVGGTDTQYF

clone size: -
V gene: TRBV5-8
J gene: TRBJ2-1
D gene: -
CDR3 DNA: TGTGCCAGCAGCTTAGGATACCGGACAGCCAATGAGCAGTTCTTC
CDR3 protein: CASSLGYRTANEQFF

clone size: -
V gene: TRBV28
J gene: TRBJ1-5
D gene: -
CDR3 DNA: TGTGCCAGCACCCTCCTGGGGGGGCATCAGCCCCAGCATTTT
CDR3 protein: CASTLLGGHQPQHF

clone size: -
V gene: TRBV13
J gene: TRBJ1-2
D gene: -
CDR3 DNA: TGTGCCAGCAGCTTATACGGGGGAGATGGCTACACCTTC
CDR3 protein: CASSLYGGDGYTF

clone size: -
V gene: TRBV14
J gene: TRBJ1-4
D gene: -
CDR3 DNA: TGTGCCAGCAGTGAGCGGGGGGGACGGAATGAAAAACTGTTTTTT
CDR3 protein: CASSERGGRNEKLFF

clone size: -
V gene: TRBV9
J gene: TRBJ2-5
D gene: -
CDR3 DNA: TGTGCCAGCAGCCAAGGGACTGGCCAAGAGACCCAGTACTTC
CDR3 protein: CASSQGTGQETQYF

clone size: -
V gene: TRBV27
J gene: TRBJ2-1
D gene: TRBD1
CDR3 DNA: TGTGCCAGCAGTTTCTCGGCTTCTGTTGTGGGGGGACAGGGGGGCCTAAACTCCTACAATGAGCAGTTCTTC
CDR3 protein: CASSFSASVVGGQGGLNSYNEQFF

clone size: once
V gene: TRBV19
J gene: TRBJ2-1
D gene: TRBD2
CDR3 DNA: TGTGCCAGTAGTATCCTGGGTTTGCCTTCGACTAGCGGGCCGTTCAATGAGCAGTTCTTC
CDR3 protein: CASSILGLPSTSGPFNEQFF

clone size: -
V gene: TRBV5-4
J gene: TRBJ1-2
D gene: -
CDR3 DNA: TGTGCCAGCAGCTTGGCAGGGACACTGGCTAACTATGGCTACACCTTC
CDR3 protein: CASSLAGTLANYGYTF

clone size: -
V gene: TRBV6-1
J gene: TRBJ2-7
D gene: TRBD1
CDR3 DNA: TGTGCCAGCAGTGAAACAGGGGGTCCCTACGAGCAGTACTTC
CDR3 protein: CASSETGGPYEQYF

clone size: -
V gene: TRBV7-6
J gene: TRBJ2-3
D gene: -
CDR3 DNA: TGTGCCAGCAGCCGACAGGTTCTGAAAGATACGCAGTATTTT
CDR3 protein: CASSRQVLKDTQYF

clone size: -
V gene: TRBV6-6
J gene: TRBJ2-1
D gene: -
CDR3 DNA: TGTGCCAGCAGTTACCGCCCTGCCTCTATCCATGAGCAGTTCTTC
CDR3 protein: CASSYRPASIHEQFF

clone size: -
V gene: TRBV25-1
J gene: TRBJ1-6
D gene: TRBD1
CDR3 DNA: TGTGCCAGCAGACAGGGGGGAAATTCACCCCTCCACTTT
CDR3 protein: CASRQGGNSPLHF

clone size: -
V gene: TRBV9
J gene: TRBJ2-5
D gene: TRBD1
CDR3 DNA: TGTGCCAGCAGCGCCACCGGGACAGCAGAGACCCAGTACTTC
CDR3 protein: CASSATGTAETQYF

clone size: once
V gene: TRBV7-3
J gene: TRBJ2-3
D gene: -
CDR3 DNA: TGTGCCAGCAGCTCATACAGCAGTAGCACAGATACGCAGTATTTT
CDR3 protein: CASSSYSSSTDTQYF

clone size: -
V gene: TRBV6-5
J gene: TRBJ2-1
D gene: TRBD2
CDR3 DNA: TGTGCCAGCAGGCCAGGGACTAGCGGTTACAATGAGCAGTTCTTC
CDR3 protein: CASRPGTSGYNEQFF

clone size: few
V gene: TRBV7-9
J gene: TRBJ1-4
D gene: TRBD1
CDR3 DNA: TGTGCCAGCAGCTTAGCTGGACAGGGGGCTAATGAAAAACTGTTTTTT
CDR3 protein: CASSLAGQGANEKLFF

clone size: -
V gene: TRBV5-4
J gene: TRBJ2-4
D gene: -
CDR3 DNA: TGTGCCAGCAGCGAAGCAGGGTTAGCCAAAAACATTCAGTACTTC
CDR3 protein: CASSEAGLAKNIQYF

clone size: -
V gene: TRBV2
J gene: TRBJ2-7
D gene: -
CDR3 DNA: TGTGCCAGCAGTGTATCCCTCCAGGCGGGGCAGTACTTC
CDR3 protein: CASSVSLQAGQYF

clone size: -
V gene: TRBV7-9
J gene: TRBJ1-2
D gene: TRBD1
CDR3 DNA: TGTGCCAGCAGCCCGGACAGGGTCGACTACACCTTC
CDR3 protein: CASSPDRVDYTF

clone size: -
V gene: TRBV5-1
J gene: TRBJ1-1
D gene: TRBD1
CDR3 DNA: TGCGCCAGCAGCTTCGGACAGGTGAACACTGAAGCTTTCTTT
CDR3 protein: CASSFGQVNTEAFF

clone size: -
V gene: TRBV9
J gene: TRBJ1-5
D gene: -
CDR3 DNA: TGTGCCAGCAGCGTAGGCCCAGGGAGCAATCAGCCCCAGCATTTT
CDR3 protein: CASSVGPGSNQPQHF

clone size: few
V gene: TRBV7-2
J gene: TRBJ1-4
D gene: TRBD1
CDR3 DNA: TGTGCCAGCAGTTTCCAGGGGGGACCTAATGAAAAACTGTTTTTT
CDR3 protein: CASSFQGGPNEKLFF

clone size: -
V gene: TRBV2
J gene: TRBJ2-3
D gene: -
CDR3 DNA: TGTGCCAGCAGGCCAACCTTGTCCACGGTCTCAGATACGCAGTATTTT
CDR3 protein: CASRPTLSTVSDTQYF